A single sample gave rise to the 6 T cell receptor beta chains below, sequenced in a study of shared clonotypes between healthy human individuals. The data were produced by immunoSEQ multiplex PCR, yet TCRdb's version contains in-frame clones alone and is incomplete. The sample lists over a million clones, around 98% occurring once. Material: naive CD4+ T cells sorted from blood. Subset specified: CD45RA+ positively selected. The receptor set was obtained from a man aged 25 to 45 in good health.

The rearrangement uses TRBV5-6 and TRBJ2-6; D gene uncertain. There are 14 residues in the CDR3. Germline V gene sequence: CDR1 SGHDT, CDR2 YYEEEE. The V end lost 4 bases, the J end lost 1 base, and 6 bases lay between the germline ends. The CDR3 is CASSLMSGANVLTF. CDR3 nucleotide sequence: TGTGCCAGCAGCCTCATGTCTGGGGCCAACGTCCTGACTTTC.

The chain uses TRBV10-3 and TRBJ2-3; 8 nucleotides agree with TRBD2. With V trimmed by 4 bases and J by 2 bases, 8 bases remained unmatched. Germline values: CDR1 ENHRY, CDR2 SYGVKD. The CDR3 consists of 16 residues. CDR3 coding DNA: TGTGCCATCAGTGGCGGGAGGAGGGATTACACAGATACGCAGTATTTT. It yields the protein CAISGGRRDYTDTQYF.

As to this clone: Other nucleotide sequences in the sample specify the same CDR3. The V and J genes are TRBV14 and TRBJ2-1; D is unresolved. The CDR3 is 11 residues long. Germline-derived CDR1 and CDR2 are SGHDN and FVKESK. The V end was cut by 1 base, the J end by 7 bases, with 2 bases between. This CDR3 reads CASSQVNEQFF. CDR3 sequence (DNA): TGTGCCAGCAGCCAAGTAAATGAGCAGTTCTTC.

This chain connects TRBV19 to TRBJ1-5, with D perhaps matching TRBD1 (5 bases). Germline V gives CDR1 LNHDA, CDR2 SQIVND (reference sequence). V was pared by 2 bases and J by 1 base, with 12 bases between. The CDR3 has 16 residues. The CDR3 region has the DNA TGTGCCAGTAGTATAAGCTCGGGACGGAGCAATCAGCCCCAGCATTTT. Its translation: CASSISSGRSNQPQHF.

This chain connects TRBV6-5 to TRBJ1-4; D perhaps matches TRBD1 (6 bases). V was clipped by 0 bases and J by 7 bases, with 15 bases between them. This CDR3 contains 16 residues. Looked up from germline, CDR1 is MNHEY and CDR2 is SVGAGI. The CDR3 coding sequence is TGTGCCAGCAGTTACTCGGGGGGCAGGGGCGGTGAAAAACTGTTTTTT. Its protein is CASSYSGGRGGEKLFF.

The CDR3 sequence is CASSLRLGTGFSTNEKLFF. The CDR3 DNA sequence: TGTGCCAGCAGCTTACGTCTCGGGACAGGGTTTTCGACTAATGAAAAACTGTTTTTT. J is TRBJ1-4 and V is TRBV7-9; TRBD1 aligns across 9 bases. The length of the CDR3 is 19 residues. The germline V gene has CDR1 SEHNR and CDR2 FQNEAQ (reference sequence). The trim removed 2 bases at V and 2 bases at J, leaving 12 bases unmatched.